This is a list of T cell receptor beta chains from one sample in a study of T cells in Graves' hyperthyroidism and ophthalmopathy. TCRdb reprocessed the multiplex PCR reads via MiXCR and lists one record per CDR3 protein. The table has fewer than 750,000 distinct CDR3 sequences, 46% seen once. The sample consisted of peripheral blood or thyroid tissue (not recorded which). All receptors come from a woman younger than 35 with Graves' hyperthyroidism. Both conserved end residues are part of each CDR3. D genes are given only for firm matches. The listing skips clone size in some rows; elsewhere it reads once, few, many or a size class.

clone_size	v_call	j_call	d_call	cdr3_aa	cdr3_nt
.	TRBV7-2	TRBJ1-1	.	CASSLMPRGDTEAFF	TGTGCCAGCAGCTTAATGCCAAGGGGGGACACTGAAGCTTTCTTT
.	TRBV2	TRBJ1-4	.	CASSRTGRVEEKLFF	TGTGCCAGCAGTCGAACAGGGAGGGTGGAAGAAAAACTGTTTTTT
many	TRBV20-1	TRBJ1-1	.	CSALSVMNTEAFF	TGCAGTGCTTTGTCGGTGATGAACACTGAAGCTTTCTTT
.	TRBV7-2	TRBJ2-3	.	CASSLGPQGAQYF	TGTGCCAGCAGCTTAGGGCCACAGGGTGCGCAGTATTTT
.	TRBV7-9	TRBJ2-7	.	CASSSPFWEQYF	TGTGCCAGCAGCTCACCCTTCTGGGAGCAGTACTTC
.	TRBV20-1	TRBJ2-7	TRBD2	CSASGTSGDKLALSYEQYF	TGCAGTGCTTCCGGGACTAGCGGAGACAAACTAGCACTATCGTACGAGCAGTACTTC
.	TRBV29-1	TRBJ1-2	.	CSVDRDSGGYTF	TGCAGCGTTGACAGGGATTCCGGTGGCTACACCTTC
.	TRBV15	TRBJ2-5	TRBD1	CATSRGAGGETQYF	TGTGCCACCAGCAGAGGGGCAGGGGGAGAGACCCAGTACTTC
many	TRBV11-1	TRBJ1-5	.	CASSLSGTPYSNQPQHF	TGTGCCAGCAGCCTTTCCGGGACACCTTATAGCAATCAGCCCCAGCATTTT
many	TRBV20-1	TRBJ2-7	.	CSASYRPYEQYF	TGCAGTGCTAGTTACCGTCCCTACGAGCAGTACTTC
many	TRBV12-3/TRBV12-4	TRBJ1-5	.	CASSFDAQPQHF	TGTGCCAGCAGTTTTGACGCTCAGCCCCAGCATTTT
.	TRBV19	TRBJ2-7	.	CASSPLRAEAPYEQYF	TGTGCCAGTAGTCCTCTTCGGGCGGAGGCCCCCTACGAGCAGTACTTC
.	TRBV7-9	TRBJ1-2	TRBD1	CASSAPGQGDYGYTF	TGTGCCAGCAGCGCACCGGGACAGGGGGACTATGGCTACACCTTC
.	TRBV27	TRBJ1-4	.	CASSSVGLLGEKLFF	TGTGCCAGCAGTTCGGTGGGTCTATTGGGCGAAAAACTGTTTTTT
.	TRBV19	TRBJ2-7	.	CASSILLHSGEQYF	TGTGCCAGTAGTATACTTCTCCACAGCGGCGAGCAGTACTTC
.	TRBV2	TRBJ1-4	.	CASSENRNEKLFF	TGTGCCAGCAGTGAAAACAGGAACGAAAAACTGTTTTTT
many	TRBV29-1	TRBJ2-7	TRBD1	CSVSGMDRTYEQYF	TGCAGCGTTTCGGGAATGGACAGGACCTACGAGCAGTACTTC
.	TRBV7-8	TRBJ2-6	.	CASNPRDRANVLTF	TGTGCCAGCAACCCCCGGGACAGGGCCAACGTCCTGACTTTC
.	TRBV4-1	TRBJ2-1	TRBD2	CASSLRLAADPYNEQFF	TGCGCCAGCAGCTTACGACTAGCGGCTGACCCTTACAATGAGCAGTTCTTC